This is a list of T cell receptor beta chains from one sample in a study of blood T cell repertoires in COVID-19. Libraries were prepared by immunoSEQ multiplex PCR; TCRdb keeps only in-frame clonotypes and omits some of them. The data contain roughly 70,000 clones, 85% to 90% of them singletons. Source material: peripheral blood. The receptors were sampled from a man in his fifties or sixties with active COVID-19. The CDR3 runs from the conserved cysteine through the conserved F or W. The D gene is left open where the match is weak. Expanded clones are given a class, and other clones once, few, many or no size at all.

clone_size: .
d_call: TRBD2
v_call: TRBV7-2
cdr3_length: 16
j_call: TRBJ2-3
cdr3_nt: TGTGCCAGCAGCTCCAGCGGGAGGGCCCCCACAGATACGCAGTATTTT
cdr3_aa: CASSSSGRAPTDTQYF

clone_size: .
d_call: TRBD1
v_call: TRBV7-2
cdr3_length: 15
j_call: TRBJ2-1
cdr3_nt: TGTGCCAGCAGCGCCGGACAGGGCCTCTACAATGAGCAGTTCTTC
cdr3_aa: CASSAGQGLYNEQFF

clone_size: once
d_call: TRBD1
v_call: TRBV4-2
cdr3_length: 15
j_call: TRBJ2-7
cdr3_nt: TGTGCCAGCAGCCAAGGACCGGACAGGGCCTACGAGCAGTACTTC
cdr3_aa: CASSQGPDRAYEQYF

clone_size: .
d_call: TRBD1
v_call: TRBV2
cdr3_length: 14
j_call: TRBJ2-7
cdr3_nt: TGTGCCAGCACGCCCGACAGGGTTCGCCACGAGCAGTACTTC
cdr3_aa: CASTPDRVRHEQYF

clone_size: .
d_call: TRBD1
v_call: TRBV13
cdr3_length: 15
j_call: TRBJ2-1
cdr3_nt: TGTGCCAGCAGCTTTGGGCAGGGGGCGCGAGTTGAGCAGTTCTTC
cdr3_aa: CASSFGQGARVEQFF

clone_size: .
d_call: .
v_call: TRBV7-9
cdr3_length: 19
j_call: TRBJ2-5
cdr3_nt: TGTGCCAGCAGTTTTCGGGACAGGGGAACTAGCGGGTTCCAAGAGACCCAGTACTTC
cdr3_aa: CASSFRDRGTSGFQETQYF

clone_size: .
d_call: TRBD1
v_call: TRBV4-1
cdr3_length: 17
j_call: TRBJ2-3
cdr3_nt: TGCGCCAGCAGCCAACCGGGACAGGGTTTTAGCACAGATACGCAGTATTTT
cdr3_aa: CASSQPGQGFSTDTQYF

clone_size: .
d_call: TRBD2
v_call: TRBV2
cdr3_length: 17
j_call: TRBJ2-1
cdr3_nt: TGTGCCAGCAGTGAAGGGACTAGCGGGGGGGGTGACAATGAGCAGTTCTTC
cdr3_aa: CASSEGTSGGGDNEQFF

clone_size: .
d_call: TRBD1
v_call: TRBV5-1
cdr3_length: 15
j_call: TRBJ2-2
cdr3_nt: TGCGCCAGCAGCTTCCAGACAGGGCGCACCGGGGAGCTGTTTTTT
cdr3_aa: CASSFQTGRTGELFF

clone_size: once
d_call: TRBD2
v_call: TRBV19
cdr3_length: 15
j_call: TRBJ2-1
cdr3_nt: TGTGCCAGCTGCCGGCTTGCGGGGGGGCAGAATGAGCAGTTCTTC
cdr3_aa: CASCRLAGGQNEQFF

clone_size: few
d_call: .
v_call: TRBV5-4
cdr3_length: 17
j_call: TRBJ1-3
cdr3_nt: TGTGCCAGCAGCTTGTTTCAGGGGCGAATGTCTGGAAACACCATATATTTT
cdr3_aa: CASSLFQGRMSGNTIYF

clone_size: .
d_call: .
v_call: TRBV7-9
cdr3_length: 15
j_call: TRBJ2-1
cdr3_nt: TGTGCCAGCAGCTTAGGTTCGGGGAGGCACAATGAGCAGTTCTTC
cdr3_aa: CASSLGSGRHNEQFF

clone_size: .
d_call: .
v_call: TRBV7-8
cdr3_length: 15
j_call: TRBJ1-6
cdr3_nt: TGTGCCAGCAGCCAAACAGGGCTCTATAATTCACCCCTCCACTTT
cdr3_aa: CASSQTGLYNSPLHF

clone_size: medium-sized
d_call: TRBD1
v_call: TRBV7-8
cdr3_length: 15
j_call: TRBJ2-5
cdr3_nt: TGTGCCAGCAGTCCATTCAGGGGGCGTGGGGAGACCCAGTACTTC
cdr3_aa: CASSPFRGRGETQYF

clone_size: .
d_call: .
v_call: TRBV5-4
cdr3_length: 14
j_call: TRBJ2-3
cdr3_nt: TGTGCCAGCAGCTTTGACAGGAGCACAGATACGCAGTATTTT
cdr3_aa: CASSFDRSTDTQYF

clone_size: few
d_call: TRBD1
v_call: TRBV5-1
cdr3_length: 14
j_call: TRBJ2-2
cdr3_nt: TGCGCCAGCCGGGGACAGGGGGACACCGGGGAGCTGTTTTTT
cdr3_aa: CASRGQGDTGELFF

clone_size: .
d_call: .
v_call: TRBV27
cdr3_length: 10
j_call: TRBJ2-7
cdr3_nt: TGTGCCAGCAATCCTTACGAGCAGTACTTC
cdr3_aa: CASNPYEQYF

clone_size: .
d_call: TRBD2
v_call: TRBV4-3
cdr3_length: 15
j_call: TRBJ2-7
cdr3_nt: TGCGCCAGCAGCTTAAACAGCGGGAGAACGAACGAGCAGTACTTC
cdr3_aa: CASSLNSGRTNEQYF

clone_size: once
d_call: TRBD1
v_call: TRBV6-1
cdr3_length: 16
j_call: TRBJ1-1
cdr3_nt: TGTGCCAGCAGTGAAGCGCATAACAGGGGGAACACTGAAGCTTTCTTT
cdr3_aa: CASSEAHNRGNTEAFF

clone_size: .
d_call: .
v_call: TRBV7-9
cdr3_length: 16
j_call: TRBJ2-7
cdr3_nt: TGTGCCAGCAGCCCCACCGGCGGGACCGCGTCCTACGAGCAGTACTTC
cdr3_aa: CASSPTGGTASYEQYF

clone_size: .
d_call: TRBD1
v_call: TRBV9
cdr3_length: 16
j_call: TRBJ2-7
cdr3_nt: TGTGCCAGCAGCAAGGGCGACAGGGAGAGCTCCTACGAGCAGTACTTC
cdr3_aa: CASSKGDRESSYEQYF

clone_size: .
d_call: .
v_call: TRBV7-9
cdr3_length: 13
j_call: TRBJ1-4
cdr3_nt: TGTGCCGTCGGGGGGACTACTAATGAAAAACTGTTTTTT
cdr3_aa: CAVGGTTNEKLFF

clone_size: .
d_call: TRBD1
v_call: TRBV11-2
cdr3_length: 13
j_call: TRBJ2-7
cdr3_nt: TGTGCCAGCAGCGAAATCCGGGACAGGGGATCCTACTTC
cdr3_aa: CASSEIRDRGSYF

clone_size: .
d_call: .
v_call: TRBV9
cdr3_length: 17
j_call: TRBJ2-3
cdr3_nt: TGTGCCAGCAGCGCACCGGGTGGGCGGGATGGCACAGATACGCAGTATTTT
cdr3_aa: CASSAPGGRDGTDTQYF

clone_size: .
d_call: TRBD1
v_call: TRBV19
cdr3_length: 19
j_call: TRBJ2-3
cdr3_nt: TGTGCCAGTAGTATAGACCCGCGGGGGACAGGGGGCTCGCGGAATACGCAGTATTTT
cdr3_aa: CASSIDPRGTGGSRNTQYF

clone_size: .
d_call: .
v_call: TRBV6-5
cdr3_length: 15
j_call: TRBJ2-2
cdr3_nt: TGTGCCAGCAGTAAATCGGGGGGCAACACCGGGGAGCTGTTTTTT
cdr3_aa: CASSKSGGNTGELFF

clone_size: .
d_call: .
v_call: TRBV7-2
cdr3_length: 13
j_call: TRBJ1-5
cdr3_nt: TGTGCCAGCAGCTTGGGAGGGATGGGGCCCCAGCATTTT
cdr3_aa: CASSLGGMGPQHF

clone_size: .
d_call: .
v_call: TRBV4-1
cdr3_length: 15
j_call: TRBJ1-4
cdr3_nt: TGCGCCAGCAGCCAAGAGGCAGGGGTCCTTGAAAAACTGTTTTTT
cdr3_aa: CASSQEAGVLEKLFF

clone_size: .
d_call: TRBD1
v_call: TRBV2
cdr3_length: 17
j_call: TRBJ2-3
cdr3_nt: TGTGCCAGCAGTGATCCACAGGACAGGGGGTGGACAGATACGCAGTATTTT
cdr3_aa: CASSDPQDRGWTDTQYF

clone_size: .
d_call: .
v_call: TRBV10-2
cdr3_length: 13
j_call: TRBJ2-1
cdr3_nt: TGCGCCAGCCTAAAGACAGTCTACAATGAGCAGTTCTTC
cdr3_aa: CASLKTVYNEQFF

clone_size: .
d_call: .
v_call: TRBV7-6
cdr3_length: 13
j_call: TRBJ1-2
cdr3_nt: TGTGCCAGCAGCTTAGGACAGCGTGATGGCTACACCTTC
cdr3_aa: CASSLGQRDGYTF

clone_size: .
d_call: TRBD1
v_call: TRBV7-9
cdr3_length: 14
j_call: TRBJ1-3
cdr3_nt: TGTGCCGGTGGCGACAGGGCTTCTGGAAACACCATATATTTT
cdr3_aa: CAGGDRASGNTIYF

clone_size: few
d_call: .
v_call: TRBV6-6
cdr3_length: 14
j_call: TRBJ1-2
cdr3_nt: TGTGCCAGCAGTTACGGTCAGGGAATCTATGGCTACACCTTC
cdr3_aa: CASSYGQGIYGYTF

clone_size: .
d_call: TRBD2
v_call: TRBV30
cdr3_length: 15
j_call: TRBJ2-2
cdr3_nt: TGTGCCTGGACTTCGGGACTAGCGATAACCGGGGAGCTGTTTTTT
cdr3_aa: CAWTSGLAITGELFF

clone_size: .
d_call: .
v_call: TRBV2
cdr3_length: 15
j_call: TRBJ1-5
cdr3_nt: TGTGCCAGCAGTGCTTACGGTTATAGCAATCAGCCCCAGCATTTT
cdr3_aa: CASSAYGYSNQPQHF

clone_size: .
d_call: .
v_call: TRBV9
cdr3_length: 12
j_call: TRBJ1-2
cdr3_nt: TGTGCCAGCAGCGCGGCGGCCTATGGCTACACCTTC
cdr3_aa: CASSAAAYGYTF

clone_size: .
d_call: .
v_call: TRBV19
cdr3_length: 12
j_call: TRBJ2-7
cdr3_nt: TGTGCCAGTCAGGCGGGGGCGGGGGAGCAGTACTTC
cdr3_aa: CASQAGAGEQYF

clone_size: .
d_call: TRBD2
v_call: TRBV5-1
cdr3_length: 14
j_call: TRBJ2-5
cdr3_nt: TGCGCCAGCAGCCTTAGCGGGGGGAAAGAGACCCAGTACTTC
cdr3_aa: CASSLSGGKETQYF

clone_size: .
d_call: .
v_call: TRBV3-1/TRBV3-2
cdr3_length: 13
j_call: TRBJ1-1
cdr3_nt: TGTGCCAGCAGCCAAAGGGGGGGCACTGAAGCTTTCTTT
cdr3_aa: CASSQRGGTEAFF

clone_size: .
d_call: .
v_call: TRBV24-1
cdr3_length: 15
j_call: TRBJ1-1
cdr3_nt: TGTGCCACCAGTGTTCTTCAAGGAGATGGCACTGAAGCTTTCTTT
cdr3_aa: CATSVLQGDGTEAFF

clone_size: .
d_call: .
v_call: TRBV6-5
cdr3_length: 15
j_call: TRBJ2-1
cdr3_nt: TGTGCCAGCAGTTCCATAGCGGAAGGATACAATGAGCAGTTCTTC
cdr3_aa: CASSSIAEGYNEQFF